One and the same sample provided the 17 T cell receptor beta chains below, sequenced in a study of OX40 agonist ivuxolimab in advanced cancers. Assay: immunoSEQ multiplex PCR; the TCRdb copy retains only in-frame clones and omits some. The data contain about 63,000 clones, approximately 90% of them seen just once; the ten biggest clones take up roughly 0.77%. The input for sequencing was CD4+ or CD8+ T cells sorted from blood, taken in a trial of the OX40 agonist ivuxolimab. The receptors stem from an adult with an advanced solid tumor such as melanoma, head and neck, liver or kidney cancer.

This chain links TRBV28 with TRBJ2-2; no clear D. Germline V gene lookup returns CDR1 MDHEN and CDR2 SYDVKM. The V gene lost 7 bases and the J gene lost 5 bases, with 17 bases spanning the gap. The CDR3 covers 15 residues. Here the CDR3 DNA reads TGTGCCAGCATTCCCAGCACATCCGATACCGGGGAGCTGTTTTTT. Amino acid sequence: CASIPSTSDTGELFF.

The V call is TRBV28, the J call TRBJ2-7, with D unclear. V lost 4 bases and J 3 bases, leaving 22 bases between the germline ends. Germline values: CDR1 MDHEN, CDR2 SYDVKM. The CDR3 consists of 17 residues. CDR3 nucleotides: TGTGCCAGCAGTTCCCCCCCAACAGCAGCCGCATACTACGAGCAGTACTTC. Encoded protein: CASSSPPTAAAYYEQYF. Variable domain in full (rest from reference TRBV28 and TRBJ2-7): DVKVTQSSRYLVKRTGEKVFLECVQDMDHENMFWYRQDPGLGLRLIYFSYDVKMKEKGDIPEGYSVSREKKERFSLILESASTNQTSMYLCASSSPPTAAAYYEQYFGPGTRLTVT.

The chain couples TRBV15 to TRBJ2-3; 7 positions agree with TRBD2. This CDR3 is built from 13 residues. Unmatched junction bases numbered 6, after V lost 3 bases and J lost 9 bases. Germline loops: CDR1 LNHNV, CDR2 YYDKDF (reference sequence). The DNA of the CDR3 is TGTGCCACCAGCAGGACTAGCTCCTACACGCAGTATTTT. This encodes CATSRTSSYTQYF.

The rearrangement joins TRBV19 to TRBJ1-3; 8 bases line up with TRBD1. V dropped 4 bases and J dropped 0; count of bases not matched to a gene: 2. Germline V gene sequence: CDR1 LNHDA, CDR2 SQIVND (reference sequence). The CDR3 spans 15 residues. Written as DNA, the CDR3 is TGTGCCAGTAGTACGACAGGGGACTCTGGAAACACCATATATTTT. This gives the protein CASSTTGDSGNTIYF.

This clone showed up just once. The V call is TRBV19, the J call TRBJ2-1; the match to TRBD2 covers 14 bases. Germline-derived CDR1 and CDR2 are LNHDA and SQIVND (reference sequence). The CDR3 is 22 amino acids. The junction had 20 bases not matched to a gene; V was cut back by 7 bases and J by 0 bases. The CDR3 region has the DNA TGTGCCAGTACCAATGGGGGAGCCGGGACTAGCGGGAGTCAGGGCTCCTACAATGAGCAGTTCTTC. Its translation: CASTNGGAGTSGSQGSYNEQFF.

The genes are TRBV2 and TRBJ1-5; perhaps TRBD1 as D (5 bases). Germline V gives CDR1 SNHLY, CDR2 FYNNEI. The CDR3 totals 16 residues. V was pared by 4 bases and J by 0 bases, with 13 bases between. The CDR3 DNA follows: TGTGCCAGCAGTGCCGAGACAGTTTATAGCAATCAGCCCCAGCATTTT. It specifies CASSAETVYSNQPQHF.

The rearrangement uses TRBV29-1 and TRBJ2-3; D unclear. The CDR3 is 11 amino acids. Trimming took off 3 bases at V and 6 bases at J, with 7 bases between the two ends. CDR1 and CDR2 from the germline V gene are SQVTM and ANQGSEA. The DNA of the CDR3 is TGCAGCGTTGACGTCGGGGATACGCAGTATTTT. Encoded protein: CSVDVGDTQYF.

This clone has more than one count but fewer than ten. The rearrangement links TRBV28 to TRBJ2-1; D could derive from TRBD1 or TRBD2 (5 bases each). Germline values: CDR1 MDHEN, CDR2 SYDVKM. This CDR3 is 17 amino acids long. The V end lost 6 bases, the J end lost 0 bases, and 18 bases lay between the germline ends. This chain's CDR3 is CASSRARGKSSYNEQFF. Here the CDR3 DNA reads TGTGCCAGCAGCCGCGCCCGGGGCAAAAGCTCCTACAATGAGCAGTTCTTC. The full variable domain, its missing parts supplied by reference TRBV28 and TRBJ2-1, is DVKVTQSSRYLVKRTGEKVFLECVQDMDHENMFWYRQDPGLGLRLIYFSYDVKMKEKGDIPEGYSVSREKKERFSLILESASTNQTSMYLCASSRARGKSSYNEQFFGPGTRLTVL.

V and J are TRBV9 and TRBJ2-2; 8 nucleotides match TRBD1. From germline, CDR1 is SGDLS and CDR2 YYNGEE. Losses at the gene ends were 4 bases for V and 5 bases for J; bases not matched to a gene: 4. This CDR3 spans 14 amino acids. CDR3 sequence reads: CASSPDRGTGELFF. The DNA for the CDR3 is TGTGCCAGCAGCCCAGACAGGGGAACCGGGGAGCTGTTTTTT.

This clone was counted only a few times. The rearrangement uses TRBV11-1 and TRBJ2-7; D not certain. V lost 5 bases and J lost 1, with 18 bases in between. CDR1 and CDR2 from the germline V gene are SGHAT and FQDESV (reference sequence). CDR3 size: 16 residues. The CDR3 sequence: CASSKDDGPISYEQYF. CDR3 coding DNA: TGTGCCAGCAGCAAGGACGATGGCCCCATTTCCTACGAGCAGTACTTC.

The genes are TRBV9 and TRBJ1-2; 7 nucleotides align to TRBD1. CDR3 length: 16 amino acids. V shed 2 bases and J 8 bases; nucleotides not matched to a gene: 15. Germline V CDR1 and CDR2: SGDLS, YYNGEE. CDR3 in amino acids: CASSVQGGRGLSGYTF. In nucleotides, the CDR3 is TGTGCCAGCAGCGTGCAGGGGGGCCGGGGTCTGTCGGGCTACACCTTC.

In nucleotides, the CDR3 is TGTGCCAGCAGCTTAGGGGGACTAGCTAGGGACGAGCAGTACTTC. Protein product: CASSLGGLARDEQYF. V is TRBV7-9 and J is TRBJ2-7; 9 nucleotides line up with TRBD2. The trim removed 1 base at V and 5 bases at J, leaving 6 bases unmatched. The length of the CDR3 is 15 residues. From germline, CDR1 is SEHNR and CDR2 FQNEAQ (reference sequence).

This rearrangement joins TRBV2 to TRBJ2-1; 7 bases match TRBD2. V trimming: 2 bases; J trimming: 4 bases; junction bases outside the gene matches: 8. CDR3 size: 16 residues. Per germline, CDR1 SNHLY and CDR2 FYNNEI. This CDR3 reads CASSESGVGLYNEQFF. DNA of the CDR3: TGTGCCAGCAGTGAAAGCGGGGTCGGGCTTTACAATGAGCAGTTCTTC.

The chain recombines TRBV7-9 with TRBJ2-1; D is uncertain. The length of the CDR3 is 15 residues. Trimming left V 2 bases short and J 7 bases short, with 15 bases between. Looked up from germline, CDR1 is SEHNR and CDR2 is FQNEAQ (reference sequence). CDR3 nucleotide sequence: TGTGCCAGCAGCTTATGGGCCAGCAAGAGTAATGAGCAGTTCTTC. Translating it yields CASSLWASKSNEQFF.

The chain uses TRBV7-8 and TRBJ2-1; no reliable D call. Trimming pared 2 bases from V and 5 bases from J, leaving 10 bases between. The germline gives CDR1 SGHVS, CDR2 FQNEAQ. The CDR3 is 14 amino acids. This chain's CDR3 is CASSLNELNNEQFF. CDR3 in DNA: TGTGCCAGCAGCTTAAATGAGCTGAACAATGAGCAGTTCTTC.

The chain joins TRBV19 to TRBJ1-5, with D unresolved. Looked up from germline, CDR1 is LNHDA and CDR2 is SQIVND (reference sequence). There are 14 residues in the CDR3. V dropped 0 bases and J dropped 9 bases, with 12 bases sitting between them. The CDR3 DNA reads as TGTGCCAGTAGTATAGATAAGGATTGGTTGCCCCAGCATTTT. Translation gives CASSIDKDWLPQHF.

J is TRBJ2-7 and V is TRBV23-1, with 8 bases aligning to TRBD2. TRBV23-1 is recorded as an ORF, its role being uncertain. The CDR3 extends over 21 amino acids. V dropped 2 bases and J dropped 3; count of bases not matched to a gene: 24. CDR3 in amino acids: CASSQLMVTGKAGVPGYEQYF. DNA of the CDR3: TGCGCCAGCAGTCAACTCATGGTAACAGGGAAAGCGGGAGTGCCCGGCTACGAGCAGTACTTC.